Listed below are T cell receptor beta chains from one sample, sequenced in a study of blood T cell repertoires in COVID-19. Produced via immunoSEQ multiplex PCR; TCRdb's table is partial and in-frame only. This table holds 150,000 or so clones, 85% to 95% found once. The sequenced sample was peripheral blood. All receptors derive from a man aged 50 or older with acute or convalescent COVID-19. Each CDR3 is given with its conserved first and last residue. Fields, in order: clone size, D gene, V gene, J gene, CDR3 DNA, CDR3 protein. The D gene is left open where the match is weak. Rows may omit the clone size; those that give it use once, few, many or a size class.

>NA|TRBD1|TRBV24-1|TRBJ2-3
TGTGCCACCAGTAGTGACAGGGGAACAGATACGCAGTATTTT
CATSSDRGTDTQYF
>NA|NA|TRBV3-1/TRBV3-2|TRBJ2-3
TGTGCCAGCAGCCAAGAGGGGGGGGCCACAGATACGCAGTATTTT
CASSQEGGATDTQYF
>once|TRBD2|TRBV4-2|TRBJ2-3
TGTGCCAGCAGCCAAGCCCCAGCGGGAGCCACAGATACGCAGTATTTT
CASSQAPAGATDTQYF
>NA|NA|TRBV30|TRBJ2-1
TGTGCCTGGAGTACGGGGTCCCCATACAATGAGCAGTTCTTC
CAWSTGSPYNEQFF
>NA|TRBD2|TRBV29-1|TRBJ2-1
TGCAGCGTTGAAGGCCTAGCGGGGGCCTACAATGAGCAGTTCTTC
CSVEGLAGAYNEQFF
>once|NA|TRBV28|TRBJ2-1
TGTGCCAGCAGTACCTCTAGGCCTTGGCAGTTCTTC
CASSTSRPWQFF
>once|NA|TRBV6-6|TRBJ1-5
TGTGCCAGCAGTCGCCTCGGTCGAACCGCCTATAGCAATCAGCCCCAGCATTTT
CASSRLGRTAYSNQPQHF
>NA|TRBD1|TRBV6-5|TRBJ2-3
TGTGCCAGCAGACGGACAGGCCCGGCACATACGCAGTATTTT
CASRRTGPAHTQYF
>NA|NA|TRBV7-2|TRBJ2-4
TGTGCCAGCAGTCCAGGGTATTCGGACATTCAGTACTTC
CASSPGYSDIQYF
>once|NA|TRBV7-2|TRBJ2-3
TGTGCCAGCAGCCCGGAAGGGGGTCTAAGCACAGATACGCAGTATTTT
CASSPEGGLSTDTQYF
>NA|TRBD1|TRBV7-2|TRBJ2-2
TGTGCCAGCAGCTCCTGGACAGGGTACACCGGGGAGCTGTTTTTT
CASSSWTGYTGELFF
>NA|TRBD1|TRBV2|TRBJ1-5
TGTGCCAGCAGTGGGGGGGACAGCTATAGCAATCAGCCCCAGCATTTT
CASSGGDSYSNQPQHF
>NA|NA|TRBV6-1|TRBJ2-1
TGTGCCAGCAGTGAAGCTTGGGCTTTACCCAATGAGCAGTTCTTC
CASSEAWALPNEQFF
>NA|TRBD1|TRBV27|TRBJ1-5
TGTGCCAGCAGTTTATCACAGGGGGCCAGTGGCAATCAGCCCCAGCATTTT
CASSLSQGASGNQPQHF
>NA|NA|TRBV7-3|TRBJ2-1
TGTGCCAGCAGCTTAAACTCCGGCAATGAGCAGTTCTTC
CASSLNSGNEQFF
>NA|TRBD2|TRBV6-1|TRBJ2-3
TGTGCCAGCACCCCGCGACTAGCGGGGACAGATACGCAGTATTTT
CASTPRLAGTDTQYF
>NA|NA|TRBV18|TRBJ2-4
TGTGCCAGCTCACCACCAAACGTGAGACAAACCAAAAACATTCAGTACTTC
CASSPPNVRQTKNIQYF
>few|NA|TRBV7-9|TRBJ1-2
TGTGCCAGCAGCACGACCTCCAGCGGGGTGGAAAATGGCTACACCTTC
CASSTTSSGVENGYTF
>once|TRBD2|TRBV28|TRBJ2-2
TGTGCCAGCAGGGCTAGCGGGAGATCCGGGGAGCTGTTTTTT
CASRASGRSGELFF
>NA|TRBD2|TRBV5-4|TRBJ2-7
TGTGCCAGCAGCCCACCGGGACTAGTATCCGAGCAGTACTTC
CASSPPGLVSEQYF
>NA|TRBD1|TRBV29-1|TRBJ1-4
TGCAGCGTTTCCGACAGGGTTAACGAAAAACTGTTTTTT
CSVSDRVNEKLFF